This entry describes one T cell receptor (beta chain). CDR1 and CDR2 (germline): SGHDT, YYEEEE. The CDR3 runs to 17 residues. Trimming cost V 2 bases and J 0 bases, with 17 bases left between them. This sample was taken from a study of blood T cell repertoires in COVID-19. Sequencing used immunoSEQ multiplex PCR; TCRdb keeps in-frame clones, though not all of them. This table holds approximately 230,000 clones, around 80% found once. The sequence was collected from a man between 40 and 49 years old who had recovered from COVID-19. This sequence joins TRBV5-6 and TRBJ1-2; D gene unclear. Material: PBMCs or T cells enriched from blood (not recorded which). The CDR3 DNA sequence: TGTGCCAGCAGCTTAACGGGAACGCGACCAGCTAACTATGGCTACACCTTC. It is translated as CASSLTGTRPANYGYTF.